Below, 27 T cell receptor beta chains from the same sample are listed, as sequenced in a study of blood T cell repertoires in COVID-19. Using immunoSEQ multiplex PCR, the repertoire was profiled, and TCRdb retains in-frame clones only, with some absent. The sample lists approximately 180,000 clones; over 75% were seen once. The source material was peripheral blood. All receptors come from an elderly woman with acute or convalescent COVID-19.

The rearrangement joins TRBV2 to TRBJ1-1; 10 positions match TRBD1. Germline trimming cut 6 bases from V and 10 bases from J; bases unmatched to any gene: 5. The CDR3 contains 12 residues. Germline V gene sequence: CDR1 SNHLY, CDR2 FYNNEI. This chain's CDR3 is CASRGQGRGAFF. The CDR3 coding sequence is TGTGCCAGCAGGGGACAGGGGCGCGGAGCTTTCTTT.

The J gene is TRBJ1-3, the V gene TRBV15; no reliable D call. The germline V gene encodes CDR1 LNHNV and CDR2 YYDKDF (reference sequence). The CDR3 spans 14 residues. Trimming cost V 0 bases and J 4 bases, with 7 bases left between them. CDR3: CATSRDQAGNTIYF. The CDR3 DNA reads as TGTGCCACCAGCAGAGACCAGGCGGGAAACACCATATATTTT.

This chain connects TRBV5-1 to TRBJ1-2; 10 positions match TRBD1. The V and J ends lost 3 bases and 5 bases, in that order; junction bases with no gene match: 4. This CDR3 is built from 14 residues. Germline CDR1 SGHRS, CDR2 YFSETQ. CDR3 DNA: TGCGCCAGCAGCTCGGGACAGGGGCCTTATGGCTACACCTTC. Protein product: CASSSGQGPYGYTF.

As regards this clone: The same CDR3 arises from other DNA sequences in this sample as well. The chain uses TRBV6-2 or TRBV6-3 and TRBJ2-6; unclear D gene. CDR3 length equals 15 residues. Looked up from germline, CDR1 is MNHEY and CDR2 is SVGEGT. V was trimmed by 2 bases and J by 0 bases, leaving 5 bases between them. The CDR3 nucleotides read TGTGCCAGCAGTTACGGGCTCTCTGGGGCCAACGTCCTGACTTTC. This translates into CASSYGLSGANVLTF.

V is TRBV2 and J is TRBJ1-1, with D perhaps matching TRBD1 (6 bases). Germline lookup yields CDR1 SNHLY and CDR2 FYNNEI. The CDR3 consists of 11 residues. Trimming took off 8 bases at V and 11 bases at J, with 15 bases between the two ends. DNA of the CDR3: TGTGCCAGCGGGGGAGGGGGTAGGGCTTTCTTT. This codes for CASGGGGRAFF.

The rearrangement uses TRBV5-6 and TRBJ1-2; 7 bases are a match to TRBD1. This CDR3 comprises 12 residues. The germline V gene encodes CDR1 SGHDT and CDR2 YYEEEE. Germline trimming cut 4 bases from V and 8 bases from J; bases unmatched to any gene: 5. Written as DNA, the CDR3 is TGTGCCAGCAGCGGTGACAGGGACGGCTACACCTTC. It specifies CASSGDRDGYTF. Based on the CDR3 plus reference TRBV5-6 and TRBJ1-2, the full variable domain is DAGVTQSPTHLIKTRGQQVTLRCSPKSGHDTVSWYQQALGQGPQFIFQYYEEEERQRGNFPDRFSGHQFPNYSSELNVNALLLGDSALYLCASSGDRDGYTFGSGTRLTVV.

This clone has a single count. This chain joins TRBV3-1 (or the pseudogene TRBV3-2) and TRBJ2-7, with 13 positions matching TRBD2. This CDR3 has 15 amino acids. Germline CDR1 is LGHDT and CDR2 is YNNKEL (reference sequence). V trimming: 4 bases; J trimming: 6 bases; junction bases outside the gene matches: 6. The CDR3 loop is CASSPGLAGAVEQYF. As DNA, the CDR3 is TGTGCCAGCAGCCCCGGACTAGCGGGAGCAGTCGAGCAGTACTTC.

The chain recombines TRBV5-6 with TRBJ2-2, with TRBD1 matching over 9 bases. Germline values: CDR1 SGHDT, CDR2 YYEEEE. Losses at the gene ends were 3 bases for V and 6 bases for J; bases not matched to a gene: 12. The CDR3 is made up of 17 amino acids. The CDR3 is CASSWGPTGGKAGELFF. CDR3 bases: TGTGCCAGCAGCTGGGGACCTACAGGGGGCAAGGCCGGGGAGCTGTTTTTT.

The chain links TRBV18 to TRBJ1-1; D gene unclear. Germline V gives CDR1 KGHSH, CDR2 LQKENI. This CDR3 comprises 12 residues. V lost 6 bases, J lost 6 bases, and 11 bases lay in between. This CDR3 is CASSPQEAEAFF. The CDR3 DNA is TGTGCCAGCTCTCCCCAGGAGGCTGAAGCTTTCTTT. Complete variable domain (other parts from reference TRBV18 and TRBJ1-1): NAGVMQNPRHLVRRRGQEARLRCSPMKGHSHVYWYRQLPEEGLKFMVYLQKENIIDESGMPKERFSAEFPKEGPSILRIQQVVRGDSAAYFCASSPQEAEAFFGQGTRLTVV.

V gene TRBV9 combines with J gene TRBJ2-1, with 9 positions matching TRBD2. The CDR3 has 17 amino acids. The junction had 17 bases not matched to a gene; V was cut back by 4 bases and J by 9 bases. In germline, CDR1 is SGDLS, CDR2 YYNGEE. CDR3 DNA: TGTGCCAGCAGCCCAACGGGGGGCGGCGGGAGGGCCGGTGAGCAGTTCTTC. Translation: CASSPTGGGGRAGEQFF.

There are a few counts of this clone. The rearrangement joins TRBV10-1 to TRBJ1-1, with D tentatively TRBD1 (5 bases). The germline gives CDR1 WNHNN, CDR2 SYGVQD (reference sequence). V dropped 4 bases and J dropped 4 bases, with 16 bases sitting between them. The CDR3 is made up of 15 amino acids. CDR3 nucleotides: TGCGCCAGCAGTGTAGGCAGGGCGGGGGTCACTGAAGCTTTCTTT. Translation: CASSVGRAGVTEAFF.

The chain has TRBV6-2 or TRBV6-3 and TRBJ1-2; a possible D gene is TRBD1 (6 bases). Trimming left V 5 bases short and J 8 bases short, with 12 bases between. Germline loops: CDR1 MNHEY, CDR2 SVGEGT. This CDR3 has 12 amino acids. The CDR3 loop reads CASSQTGYGYTF. CDR3 sequence (DNA): TGTGCCAGCAGTCAAACAGGGTACGGCTACACCTTC.

The V gene is TRBV7-3, the J gene TRBJ2-2; TRBD2 matches at 7 bases. J was trimmed by 1 base and V by 1 base; bases with no gene match: 6. Germline V lookup: CDR1 SGHTA, CDR2 FQGTGA. The CDR3 spans 17 residues. CDR3: CASSLKRASGNTGELFF. CDR3 DNA: TGTGCCAGCAGCTTAAAGCGGGCTAGCGGGAACACCGGGGAGCTGTTTTTT.

A single count supports this clone. The chain combines TRBV9 with TRBJ1-6, with a tentative D call TRBD1 (5 bases). Looked up from germline, CDR1 is SGDLS and CDR2 is YYNGEE. The V gene lost 0 bases and the J gene lost 7 bases, with 11 bases spanning the gap. CDR3 length equals 15 residues. The CDR3 loop reads CASSVEAGLNSPLHF. The CDR3 nucleotides are TGTGCCAGCAGCGTAGAGGCAGGGCTGAATTCACCCCTCCACTTT.

The chain uses TRBV18 and TRBJ1-1; 7 positions agree with TRBD1. Germline-derived CDR1 and CDR2 are KGHSH and LQKENI. Trimming cost V 6 bases and J 3 bases; bases outside gene matches: 4. CDR3 size: 13 residues. In DNA form, the CDR3 reads TGTGCCAGCTCGAACGACAGGGACACTGAAGCTTTCTTT. The encoded protein is CASSNDRDTEAFF.

The rearrangement uses TRBV7-9 and TRBJ1-3, with D possibly being TRBD1 (6 bases). Germline lookup yields CDR1 SEHNR and CDR2 FQNEAQ (reference sequence). The CDR3 runs to 15 residues. The V end was cut by 5 bases, the J end by 3 bases, with 14 bases between. The CDR3 is CASSPGGGVGNTIYF. The DNA of the CDR3 is TGTGCCAGCAGCCCGGGCGGGGGCGTTGGAAACACCATATATTTT.

The chain combines TRBV5-6 with TRBJ1-5, with TRBD1 identical over 8 bases. Germline V gene data show CDR1 as SGHDT and CDR2 as YYEEEE. This CDR3 spans 15 amino acids. With V trimmed by 0 bases and J by 7 bases, 6 bases remained unmatched. CDR3 residues: CASSLGQGKVQPQHF. The DNA for the CDR3 is TGTGCCAGCAGCTTGGGACAGGGGAAAGTCCAGCCCCAGCATTTT.

In DNA form, the CDR3 reads TGTGCCAGCGGGGGAGCGGAGGGAGTCAGCATTCAGTACTTC. Protein sequence: CASGGAEGVSIQYF. V is TRBV2 and J is TRBJ2-4; D may be TRBD2 (6 bases). V was trimmed by 8 bases and J by 9 bases, leaving 20 bases between them. Per germline, CDR1 SNHLY and CDR2 FYNNEI. This CDR3 is 14 amino acids long.

The rearrangement links TRBV30 to TRBJ1-2; weak D call: TRBD1 (6 bases). This CDR3 region has 14 residues. Germline V gives CDR1 GTSNPN, CDR2 SVGIG (reference sequence). Trimming pared 2 bases from V and 8 bases from J, leaving 18 bases between. DNA of the CDR3: TGTGCCTGGAGTATCAGGGGCAGGGCCTTGGGCTACACCTTC. The encoded protein is CAWSIRGRALGYTF.

The CDR3 nucleotides are TGTGCCAGCAGCTTAGCCAGGGGAGGGGACACTGAAGCTTTCTTT. Its translation is CASSLARGGDTEAFF. V is TRBV7-9 and J is TRBJ1-1, with a tentative D call TRBD1 (6 bases). The ends were cut back, 0 bases at V and 3 bases at J, with 11 bases in the middle. CDR1 and CDR2 (germline): SEHNR, FQNEAQ (reference sequence). The CDR3 is 15 amino acids.

This chain links TRBV5-8 with TRBJ1-6; a weak D match, TRBD1 (6 bases). The CDR3 extends over 15 amino acids. Per germline, CDR1 SGHTS and CDR2 YDEGEE. V lost 0 bases and J lost 7, with 11 bases in between. The CDR3 DNA reads TGTGCCAGCAGCTTGGTACAGGGTCGGAATTCACCCCTCCACTTT. Protein product: CASSLVQGRNSPLHF.

The rearrangement uses TRBV6-5 and TRBJ1-2; 8 nucleotides line up with TRBD1. The CDR3 consists of 14 residues. The germline V gene encodes CDR1 MNHEY and CDR2 SVGAGI. With 5 bases clipped from V and 6 bases from J, the junction kept 8 bases outside the gene matches. Here the CDR3 DNA reads TGTGCCAGCAGTCCAGCAGGGGGCGCGGATGGCTACACCTTC. Its protein product is CASSPAGGADGYTF.

Only one count was recorded for this clone. J is TRBJ2-2 and V is TRBV13, with 11 nucleotides matching TRBD2. Germline CDR1 is PRHDT and CDR2 is FYEKMQ (reference sequence). Trimming at V came to 2 bases and at J to 6 bases, leaving 5 bases not matched to a gene. CDR3 length: 16 amino acids. CDR3 DNA: TGTGCCAGCAGCTTATCCCTAGCGGGAGGTGCCGGGGAGCTGTTTTTT. This codes for CASSLSLAGGAGELFF.

The chain carries TRBV2 and TRBJ1-1; no clear D gene. Germline-derived CDR1 and CDR2 are SNHLY and FYNNEI. CDR3 length: 15 residues. V was pared by 5 bases and J by 6 bases, with 19 bases between. Written as DNA, the CDR3 is TGTGCCAGCAGTCTCTCGGGTGTAGAGGTCCCTGAAGCTTTCTTT. Its protein product is CASSLSGVEVPEAFF.

The CDR3 nucleotides are TGCGCCAGCAGCCAAGAAAGCGGGGGCACTGAAGCTTTCTTT. Translation gives CASSQESGGTEAFF. The genes are TRBV4-3 and TRBJ1-1; the D gene is possibly TRBD1 (5 bases). The length of the CDR3 is 14 residues. Per the germline V gene, CDR1 is LGHNA and CDR2 is YSLEER. Between the trimmed V and J ends, which lost 0 bases and 4 bases, there was a span of 9 bases.

In nucleotides, the CDR3 is TGTGCCAGCAGCTTTTTGTCGACAGGGCGGAACGAGCAGTACTTC. Amino acids: CASSFLSTGRNEQYF. This chain uses TRBV11-2 with TRBJ2-7; 7 bases match TRBD1. Looked up from germline, CDR1 is SGHAT and CDR2 is FQNNGV. V lost 3 bases to trimming and J lost 5 bases; unmatched junction nucleotides: 10. The CDR3 runs 15 residues.

The rearrangement uses TRBV3-1 (or the pseudogene TRBV3-2) and TRBJ2-1, with 7 bases aligning to TRBD2. CDR3 length: 15 amino acids. The V and J ends lost 5 bases and 5 bases, in that order; junction bases with no gene match: 9. Germline V gene sequence: CDR1 LGHDT, CDR2 YNNKEL (reference sequence). The DNA for the CDR3 is TGTGCCAGCAGCATCACCGGGACTACAAACAATGAGCAGTTCTTC. This encodes CASSITGTTNNEQFF.